This T cell receptor (beta chain) was profiled in a study of blood T cell repertoires in COVID-19 (dated by TCRdb to 2020 to 2022). Broadly, across the study: The collaborator samples originated in the United States, Italy and Spain and spanned the acute and convalescent phases of COVID-19. The prospective study material was composed of cDNA or gDNA derived from T cells, B-cell-depleted T cells, or PBMCs. Subjects who had been exposed to COVID-19, were actively infected with it, or had recovered from it provided the deeply sampled blood TCRbeta repertoires that made up the dataset. The repertoires were released in a freely available public database meant as a resource for research on the immune response to SARS-CoV-2. The samples were drawn from the first 160 participants of the ongoing ImmuneRACE study and from under 1,500 subjects provided by 6 global collaborators. The sample metadata nearly always contained a de-identified subject ID, COVID-19 status, age in years and sex. Where available, HLA class I and class II types were taken from metadata supplied by the sample provider and were not determined by assay-based typing. Study-level results and caveats: How much clinical and demographic metadata was included differed by source and by participant, and the metadata was provided uncurated.

In Seattle, one collaborating source enrolled patients while the infection was active and tracked those patients longitudinally over the course of disease. Collaborating institutions collected whole blood in K2EDTA tubes following their own protocols. For TCRbeta analysis, collaborators shipped samples in one of three forms: frozen whole blood, isolated PBMCs, or DNA extracted from either of those sample types. The immunoSEQ Assay, a bias-controlled multiplex PCR, was used to amplify TCRbeta CDR3 regions from genomic DNA. As for how the authors treated the data: Nucleated cell counts per sample were estimated from amplification of reference gene primers within the assay. To quantify the absolute abundance of each unique TCRbeta CDR3 rearrangement, sequence reads were collapsed and filtered. For each sample, productive Simpson clonality was calculated as the square root of Simpson's diversity index across productive rearrangements. In TCRdb, the immuneACCESS table is reduced to in-frame sequences with V and J assigned. These tables do not hold every clone; where another copy was compared, an unresolved V gene accounts for under half, and the others remain unexplained. V and J calls and clone size are given by that table; D and trimming were obtained from the DNA. This sample comprises about 99,000 clones, about four fifths of them detected only once. The biggest ten clones account for under 5.5% of the sample.

This clone has just one count. This clone's antigen is unknown. Qualities for individual bases were not recorded, and no much larger clone is one base off. The germline V end is reduced by 4 bases and the J end by 12 bases; junction bases left unmatched: 10. Including the terminal cysteine and phenylalanine, the CDR3 comprises 14 residues. The only DNA kept is the CDR3, 42 bases in frame from the first base. Per the germline V gene, SGHVT is the CDR1 and SQSDAQ is the CDR2. The source is an elderly man with COVID-19, enrolled during active disease. The sequenced material came from peripheral blood. The chain is encoded by TRBV7-4 joined to TRBJ1-4; the central 8 bases match TRBD1. The DNA sequence follows: TGTGCCAGCAGCTGGAGGACAGGGAAACGCGAACTGTTTTTT. This sequence encodes CASSWRTGKRELFF.